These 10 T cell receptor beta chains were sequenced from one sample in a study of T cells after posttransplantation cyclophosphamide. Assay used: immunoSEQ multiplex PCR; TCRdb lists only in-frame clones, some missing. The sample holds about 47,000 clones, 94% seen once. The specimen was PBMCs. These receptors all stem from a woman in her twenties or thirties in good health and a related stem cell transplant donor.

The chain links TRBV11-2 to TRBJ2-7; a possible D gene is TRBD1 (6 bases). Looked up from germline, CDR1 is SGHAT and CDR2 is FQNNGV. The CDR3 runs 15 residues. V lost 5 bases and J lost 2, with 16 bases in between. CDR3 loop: CASSPSPGQTYEQYF. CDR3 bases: TGTGCCAGCAGCCCTTCTCCGGGACAAACCTACGAGCAGTACTTC.

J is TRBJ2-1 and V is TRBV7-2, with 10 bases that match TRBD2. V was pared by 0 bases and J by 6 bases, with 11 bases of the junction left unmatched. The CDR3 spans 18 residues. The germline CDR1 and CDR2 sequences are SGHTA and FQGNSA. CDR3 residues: CASSLAILAGARGNEQFF. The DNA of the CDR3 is TGTGCCAGCAGCTTAGCGATTCTAGCGGGGGCTAGGGGCAATGAGCAGTTCTTC.

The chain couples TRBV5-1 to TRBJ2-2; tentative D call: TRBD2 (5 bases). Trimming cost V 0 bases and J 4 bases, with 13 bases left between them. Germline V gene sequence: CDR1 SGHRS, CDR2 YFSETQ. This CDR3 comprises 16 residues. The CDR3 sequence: CASSLEVPGITGELFF. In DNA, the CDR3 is TGCGCCAGCAGCTTGGAGGTACCGGGGATCACCGGGGAGCTGTTTTTT.

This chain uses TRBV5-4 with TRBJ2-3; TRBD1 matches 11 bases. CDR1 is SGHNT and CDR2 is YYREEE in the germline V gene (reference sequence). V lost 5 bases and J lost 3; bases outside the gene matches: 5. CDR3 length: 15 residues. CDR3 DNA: TGTGCCAGCAGTCGGGACAGGGGGGGGACAGATACGCAGTATTTT. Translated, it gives CASSRDRGGTDTQYF. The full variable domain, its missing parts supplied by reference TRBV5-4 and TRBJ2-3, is ETGVTQSPTHLIKTRGQQVTLRCSSQSGHNTVSWYQQALGQGPQFIFQYYREEENGRGNFPPRFSGLQFPNYSSELNVNALELDDSALYLCASSRDRGGTDTQYFGPGTRLTVL.

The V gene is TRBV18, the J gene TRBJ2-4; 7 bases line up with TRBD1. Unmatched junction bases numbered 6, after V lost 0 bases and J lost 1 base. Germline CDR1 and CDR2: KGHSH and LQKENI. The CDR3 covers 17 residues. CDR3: CASSPPGQVLAKNIQYF. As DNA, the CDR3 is TGTGCCAGCTCACCACCTGGACAGGTCCTTGCCAAAAACATTCAGTACTTC.

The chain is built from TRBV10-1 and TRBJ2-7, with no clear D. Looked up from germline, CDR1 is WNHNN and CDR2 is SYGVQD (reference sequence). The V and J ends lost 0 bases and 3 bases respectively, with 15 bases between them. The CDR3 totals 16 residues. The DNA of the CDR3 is TGCGCCAGCAGTGAGTCGGGTAGCCCTGGTTTCTACGAGCAGTACTTC. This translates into CASSESGSPGFYEQYF.

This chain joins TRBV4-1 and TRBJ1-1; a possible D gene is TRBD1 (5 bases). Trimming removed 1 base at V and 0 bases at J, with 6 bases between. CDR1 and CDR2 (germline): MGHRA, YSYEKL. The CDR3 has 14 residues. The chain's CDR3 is CASSQGQMNTEAFF. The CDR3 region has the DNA TGCGCCAGCAGCCAAGGACAGATGAACACTGAAGCTTTCTTT.

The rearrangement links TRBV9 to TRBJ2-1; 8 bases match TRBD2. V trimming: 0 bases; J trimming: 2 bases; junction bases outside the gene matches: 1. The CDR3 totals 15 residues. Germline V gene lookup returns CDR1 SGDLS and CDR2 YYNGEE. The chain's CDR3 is CASSVVGGAYNEQFF. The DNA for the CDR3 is TGTGCCAGCAGCGTAGTCGGGGGGGCCTACAATGAGCAGTTCTTC.

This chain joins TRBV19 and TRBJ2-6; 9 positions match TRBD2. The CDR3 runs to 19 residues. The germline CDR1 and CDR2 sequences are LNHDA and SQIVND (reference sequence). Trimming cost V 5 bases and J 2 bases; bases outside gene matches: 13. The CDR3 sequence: CASSGLKRGAGPGANVLTF. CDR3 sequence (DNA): TGTGCCAGTAGTGGGCTCAAGCGGGGGGCCGGGCCTGGGGCCAACGTCCTGACTTTC. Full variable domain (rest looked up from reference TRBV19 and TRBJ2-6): DGGITQSPKYLFRKEGQNVTLSCEQNLNHDAMYWYRQDPGQGLRLIYYSQIVNDFQKGDIAEGYSVSREKKESFPLTVTSAQKNPTAFYLCASSGLKRGAGPGANVLTFGAGSRLTVL.

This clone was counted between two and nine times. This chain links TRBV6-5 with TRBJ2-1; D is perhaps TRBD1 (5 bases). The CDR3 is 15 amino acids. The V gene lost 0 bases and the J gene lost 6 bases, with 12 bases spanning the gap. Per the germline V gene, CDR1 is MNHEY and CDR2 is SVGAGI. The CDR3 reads CASSYSIGVSNEQFF. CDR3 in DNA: TGTGCCAGCAGTTACTCGATAGGGGTGAGCAATGAGCAGTTCTTC.